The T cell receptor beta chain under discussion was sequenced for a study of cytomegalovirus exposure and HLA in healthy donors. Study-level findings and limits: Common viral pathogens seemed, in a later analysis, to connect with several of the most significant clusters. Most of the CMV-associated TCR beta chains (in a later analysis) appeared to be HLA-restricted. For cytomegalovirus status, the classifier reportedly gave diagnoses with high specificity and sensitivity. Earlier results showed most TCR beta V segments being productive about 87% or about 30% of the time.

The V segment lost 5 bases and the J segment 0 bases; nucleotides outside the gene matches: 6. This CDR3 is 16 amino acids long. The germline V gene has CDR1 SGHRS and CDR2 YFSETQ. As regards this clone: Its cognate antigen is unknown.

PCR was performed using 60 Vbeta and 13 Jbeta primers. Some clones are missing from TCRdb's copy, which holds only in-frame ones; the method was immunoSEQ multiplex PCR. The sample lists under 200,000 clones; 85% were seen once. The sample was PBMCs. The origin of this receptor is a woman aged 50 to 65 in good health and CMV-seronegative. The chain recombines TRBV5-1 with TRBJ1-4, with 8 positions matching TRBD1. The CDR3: CASRQGDKATNEKLFF. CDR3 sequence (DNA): TGCGCCAGCAGACAGGGGGACAAAGCAACTAATGAAAAACTGTTTTTT.